One sample yielded the 26 T cell receptor beta chains listed below, sequenced in a study of control samples from healthy donors and cancer patients (dated by TCRdb to the early 2020s). Receptor amplification or capture employed the immunoSEQ multiplex PCR assay. Imported from immuneACCESS, the table was reduced by TCRdb to in-frame sequences with V and J called. These copies leave out some clones; in studies compared against another copy, an unresolved V gene accounts for under half, and the cause of the remainder is not known. The sample includes 200,000 or so clones, with roughly 94% observed a single time. In total, the top ten clones hold approximately 1.5% of the sample. The sequenced sample consisted of blood. The receptors stem from a man aged 50 or older in good health.

The V and J genes are TRBV18 and TRBJ2-1; 11 bases are shared with TRBD2. V dropped 6 bases and J dropped 8; count of bases not matched to a gene: 18. Germline lookup yields CDR1 KGHSH and CDR2 LQKENI. The CDR3 totals 18 residues. CDR3 loop: CASSPFFSGGAEWHEQFF. Written as DNA, the CDR3 is TGTGCCAGCTCCCCGTTTTTTAGCGGGGGGGCCGAATGGCATGAGCAGTTCTTC. Variable domain in full (rest from reference TRBV18 and TRBJ2-1): NAGVMQNPRHLVRRRGQEARLRCSPMKGHSHVYWYRQLPEEGLKFMVYLQKENIIDESGMPKERFSAEFPKEGPSILRIQQVVRGDSAAYFCASSPFFSGGAEWHEQFFGPGTRLTVL.

This chain uses TRBV7-9 with TRBJ2-1; D could derive from TRBD1 or TRBD2 (6 bases each). V lost 1 base and J lost 6, with 13 bases in between. Germline loops: CDR1 SEHNR, CDR2 FQNEAQ (reference sequence). The CDR3 is 15 amino acids. The CDR3 DNA reads as TGTGCCAGCAGCTTAGGCTCCGGAGGGGGCAATGAGCAGTTCTTC. Encoded protein: CASSLGSGGGNEQFF.

This rearrangement joins TRBV2 to TRBJ2-5; TRBD1 matches at 11 bases. J was trimmed by 4 bases and V by 3 bases; bases with no gene match: 1. The CDR3 is 14 residues long. Germline V gene sequence: CDR1 SNHLY, CDR2 FYNNEI. The CDR3 DNA sequence: TGTGCCAGCAGTGACGGGACAGGGGGAGAGACCCAGTACTTC. It translates to CASSDGTGGETQYF. The entire variable domain, with the rest obtained from reference TRBV2 and TRBJ2-5, is as follows: EPEVTQTPSHQVTQMGQEVILRCVPISNHLYFYWYRQILGQKVEFLVSFYNNEISEKSEIFDDQFSVERPDGSNFTLKIRSTKLEDSAMYFCASSDGTGGETQYFGPGTRLLVL.

The chain links TRBV6-5 to TRBJ2-7; no clear D. Germline V gene sequence: CDR1 MNHEY, CDR2 SVGAGI. This CDR3 spans 14 amino acids. V lost 8 bases and J lost 0, with 14 bases in between. CDR3: CASGVTASSYEQYF. CDR3 nucleotides: TGTGCCAGCGGGGTGACTGCGAGCTCCTACGAGCAGTACTTC.

This sequence joins TRBV9 and TRBJ1-1; D may be TRBD1 (5 bases). CDR1 is SGDLS, CDR2 YYNGEE, per germline. The V end lost 0 bases, the J end lost 7 bases, and 19 bases lay between the germline ends. CDR3 length: 16 residues. DNA for the CDR3: TGTGCCAGCAGCGTAGCCCCCGGGGGGAGAGAGGGTGAAGCTTTCTTT. Amino acids: CASSVAPGGREGEAFF.

The chain has TRBV6-5 and TRBJ1-2, with a tentative D call TRBD1 (5 bases). Per the germline V gene, CDR1 is MNHEY and CDR2 is SVGAGI. The CDR3 sequence is 14 residues long. V was cut by 6 bases and J by 6 bases, with 17 bases left in between. The CDR3 sequence is CASSRSLGADGYTF. The DNA for the CDR3 is TGTGCCAGCAGCAGGTCATTAGGGGCGGATGGCTACACCTTC.

The chain carries TRBV5-1 and TRBJ2-6; D unclear. Per germline, CDR1 SGHRS and CDR2 YFSETQ. Trimming stripped 0 bases from V and 2 bases from J, with 6 bases between. CDR3 length: 15 residues. This CDR3 is CASSLEPAGANVLTF. In DNA form, the CDR3 reads TGCGCCAGCAGCTTGGAACCGGCTGGGGCCAACGTCCTGACTTTC.

As concerns this clone: The junction does not match germline at one end; this may be a read error. J is TRBJ2-1 and V is TRBV11-2; no definite D call. Germline CDR1 and CDR2: SGHAT and FQNNGV. This CDR3 has 12 residues. This CDR3 is CAGSSQPLEQFF. The DNA for the CDR3 is TGTGCCGGCAGCTCGCAACCCCTAGAGCAGTTCTTC.

This chain joins TRBV28 and TRBJ1-2; maybe TRBD1 (5 bases). This CDR3 comprises 14 residues. Germline V gives CDR1 MDHEN, CDR2 SYDVKM. V gave up 2 bases and J gave up 8 bases, with 15 bases separating them. CDR3 bases: TGTGCCAGCAGTTTACTCCAGGGCTCGGGAGGCTACACCTTC. Amino acid sequence: CASSLLQGSGGYTF.

The gene calls are TRBV11-2 and TRBJ1-3; D is unresolved. V lost 5 bases to trimming and J lost 3 bases, with 14 bases between them. The CDR3 runs 15 residues. Per the germline V gene, CDR1 is SGHAT and CDR2 is FQNNGV. The CDR3 nucleotides read TGTGCCAGCAGCCCTTGGAGGACGAGTGGAAACACCATATATTTT. It encodes CASSPWRTSGNTIYF.

J is TRBJ2-5 and V is TRBV19; a possible D gene is TRBD2 (6 bases). Trimming left V 1 base short and J 5 bases short, with 8 bases between. The CDR3 spans 13 residues. The germline gives CDR1 LNHDA, CDR2 SQIVND (reference sequence). The CDR3 DNA follows: TGTGCCAGTAGTATAGGGGACTCGGAGACCCAGTACTTC. This codes for CASSIGDSETQYF.

This clone was detected only once. V usage is TRBV19 and J usage is TRBJ1-1; 12 bases fit TRBD1. Germline V lookup: CDR1 LNHDA, CDR2 SQIVND (reference sequence). V lost 6 bases to trimming and J lost 0 bases; unmatched junction nucleotides: 11. This CDR3 spans 18 amino acids. The CDR3 coding sequence is TGTGCCAGTAGGACCCCCCGGGACAGGGGGCAGGTGAACACTGAAGCTTTCTTT. Its protein is CASRTPRDRGQVNTEAFF.

A single count supports this clone. This chain joins TRBV10-1 and TRBJ1-6; 7 bases are shared with TRBD1. The germline V gene encodes CDR1 WNHNN and CDR2 SYGVQD (reference sequence). This CDR3 has 14 residues. J was trimmed by 7 bases and V by 6 bases; bases with no gene match: 6. The CDR3 bases are TGCGCCAGCAGCGAAGGGACAGCAAATTCACCCCTCCACTTT. Translated: CASSEGTANSPLHF.

The V gene is TRBV7-8, the J gene TRBJ1-2; D gene unclear. V lost 2 bases, J lost 8 bases, and 12 bases lay in between. CDR1 is SGHVS and CDR2 is FQNEAQ in the germline V gene. The CDR3 contains 13 residues. DNA for the CDR3: TGTGCCAGCAGCTTATTTCAAGGGAACGGCTACACCTTC. Translation gives CASSLFQGNGYTF.

This clone is a singleton in its sample. The rearrangement uses TRBV28 and TRBJ1-3, with TRBD1 matching 7 bases. Germline values: CDR1 MDHEN, CDR2 SYDVKM. The V gene end was trimmed by 4 bases and the J gene end by 3 bases; junction bases not matched to a gene: 6. The CDR3 has 15 residues. In DNA form, the CDR3 reads TGTGCCAGCAGTTCCACAGGGGAGAGTGGAAACACCATATATTTT. It translates to CASSSTGESGNTIYF.

This chain joins TRBV3-1 (or the pseudogene TRBV3-2) and TRBJ1-2; D remains unclear. Germline V gives CDR1 LGHDT, CDR2 YNNKEL (reference sequence). V lost 0 bases and J 8 bases, leaving 16 bases between the germline ends. This CDR3 contains 15 residues. CDR3: CASSQDEARSRGYTF. The CDR3 region has the DNA TGTGCCAGCAGCCAAGATGAGGCCAGATCACGAGGCTACACCTTC.

This chain connects TRBV16 to TRBJ1-5; D is unresolved. Germline CDR1 KGHSY, CDR2 FQNENV. The CDR3 contains 15 residues. V was trimmed by 4 bases and J by 4 bases, leaving 14 bases between them. CDR3 in DNA: TGTGCCAGCAGCCTAGGGAGGTCGTCTAATCAGCCCCAGCATTTT. Protein: CASSLGRSSNQPQHF.

Regarding this clone: Distinct nucleotide sequences in the sample also encode this CDR3. The V and J genes are TRBV28 and TRBJ1-5; perhaps TRBD1 as D (5 bases). Trimming took 6 bases from V and 1 from J, leaving 10 bases between them. CDR3 length: 14 amino acids. CDR1 is MDHEN and CDR2 is SYDVKM in the germline V gene. In DNA form, the CDR3 reads TGTGCCAGCAGCGCCGGGGGGAGCAATCAGCCCCAGCATTTT. Translated: CASSAGGSNQPQHF.

This chain connects TRBV28 to TRBJ2-4; 8 bases are a match to TRBD2. CDR3 length: 14 amino acids. The J segment lost 1 base and the V segment lost 6 bases, leaving 2 bases of the junction unmatched. Germline CDR1 and CDR2: MDHEN and SYDVKM. CDR3: CASSPGGAKNIQYF. CDR3 nucleotides: TGTGCCAGCAGCCCGGGAGGGGCCAAAAACATTCAGTACTTC. Full variable domain (rest looked up from reference TRBV28 and TRBJ2-4): DVKVTQSSRYLVKRTGEKVFLECVQDMDHENMFWYRQDPGLGLRLIYFSYDVKMKEKGDIPEGYSVSREKKERFSLILESASTNQTSMYLCASSPGGAKNIQYFGAGTRLSVL.

V is TRBV18 and J is TRBJ2-7; 9 nucleotides line up with TRBD1. Germline CDR1 and CDR2: KGHSH and LQKENI. The CDR3 spans 14 residues. V gave up 5 bases and J gave up 6 bases; unmatched junction bases: 8. In DNA, the CDR3 is TGTGCCAGCTCAGGGCGAACAGGGGGCGCCGAGCAGTACGTC. Translation gives CASSGRTGGAEQYV.

The chain employs TRBV3-1 (or the pseudogene TRBV3-2) and TRBJ2-1; D uncertain. V was trimmed by 3 bases and J by 10 bases, leaving 16 bases between them. The CDR3 length is 14 residues. Germline values: CDR1 LGHDT, CDR2 YNNKEL (reference sequence). CDR3 sequence (DNA): TGTGCCAGCAGCCAGGAAAGAACAGCTCTCGAGCAGTTCTTC. As protein: CASSQERTALEQFF.

The rearrangement links TRBV5-1 to TRBJ1-1; 7 nucleotides align to TRBD1. With V trimmed by 2 bases and J by 6 bases, 10 bases remained unmatched. Germline CDR1 reads SGHRS; CDR2 reads YFSETQ. This CDR3 is built from 15 residues. The chain's CDR3 is CASSFGRTGMPEAFF. The CDR3, as DNA: TGCGCCAGCAGCTTTGGTCGGACAGGTATGCCTGAAGCTTTCTTT.

Only one count was recorded for this clone. The genes are TRBV19 and TRBJ1-2, with 9 nucleotides matching TRBD1. Per the germline V gene, CDR1 is LNHDA and CDR2 is SQIVND (reference sequence). The CDR3 covers 15 residues. After removal of 2 bases from V and 5 bases from J, the junction contained 6 bases not matched to a gene. CDR3 bases: TGTGCCAGTAGTATACTACTGGACAGGGGTTATGGCTACACCTTC. Amino acid sequence: CASSILLDRGYGYTF.

The chain is built from TRBV6-5 and TRBJ2-5, with a weak D call TRBD1 (5 bases). This CDR3 is 15 amino acids long. Germline CDR1 reads MNHEY; CDR2 reads SVGAGI. V was clipped by 6 bases and J by 5 bases, with 19 bases between them. As DNA, the CDR3 is TGTGCCAGCAGCCCGCGGCCCAGGGCCGGGGAGACCCAGTACTTC. Translated: CASSPRPRAGETQYF.

The rearrangement links TRBV29-1 to TRBJ1-5; 7 nucleotides agree with TRBD1. Trimming at V came to 5 bases and at J to 6 bases, leaving 10 bases not matched to a gene. The CDR3 extends over 14 amino acids. Germline V gene data show CDR1 as SQVTM and CDR2 as ANQGSEA. The CDR3 DNA sequence: TGCAGCGTTAGCACAGGGGAAGGGGGTCAGCCCCAGCATTTT. This gives the protein CSVSTGEGGQPQHF.

The J gene is TRBJ1-3, the V gene TRBV5-1; D is ambiguous. CDR3 length: 15 residues. Trimming pared 1 base from V and 0 bases from J, leaving 8 bases between. The germline gives CDR1 SGHRS, CDR2 YFSETQ. The CDR3 region is CASSLNGLSGNTIYF. The CDR3 DNA reads as TGCGCCAGCAGCTTGAATGGGCTCTCTGGAAACACCATATATTTT.